What follows are 29 T cell receptor beta chains derived from one specimen sequenced in a study of T cells in Graves' hyperthyroidism and ophthalmopathy. RNA transcripts were the template for amplifying TCR beta CDR3 regions. RT-PCR in the first round (using the HTBI primer set) targeted the TCR CDR3. TCRdb reanalysed the multiplex PCR reads using MiXCR and keeps one entry per CDR3 protein. The table has hundreds of thousands of distinct CDR3 sequences, roughly 15% seen once. The source material was blood. The source is a woman between 40 and 55 years old with Graves' ophthalmopathy.

This clonotype was seen more than once but under ten times. The chain employs TRBV5-1 and TRBJ2-5; D unclear. The CDR3 has 15 residues. The germline V and J ends were trimmed by 3 bases and 7 bases, with 19 bases remaining between them. Germline-derived CDR1 and CDR2 are SGHRS and YFSETQ. As DNA, the CDR3 is TGCGCCAGCAGCTACCTCCTGGCGCCCGACGGGACCCAGTACTTC. Protein: CASSYLLAPDGTQYF.

This clonotype has a count of ten or more. The rearrangement joins TRBV7-2 to TRBJ2-1, with D unclear. This CDR3 region has 14 residues. CDR1 SGHTA and CDR2 FQGNSA come from the germline V gene. V lost 3 bases to trimming and J lost 9 bases, with 15 bases between them. The CDR3 reads CASSLLQAIGEQFF. In DNA, the CDR3 is TGTGCCAGCAGCTTGTTGCAAGCCATAGGTGAGCAGTTCTTC.

CDR3 sequence: CSARDIQMLNSPLHF. The CDR3 DNA is TGCAGTGCTAGAGATATCCAGATGCTTAATTCACCCCTCCACTTT. The chain recombines TRBV20-1 with TRBJ1-6; unclear D gene. Germline CDR1 is DFQATT and CDR2 is SNEGSKA (reference sequence). CDR3 length: 15 residues. The V end was cut by 0 bases, the J end by 6 bases, with 12 bases between.

This clonotype was counted ten times or more. The chain joins TRBV7-9 to TRBJ1-2, with D unclear. CDR3 length equals 13 residues. Germline lookup yields CDR1 SEHNR and CDR2 FQNEAQ (reference sequence). Trimming cost V 6 bases and J 0 bases, with 8 bases left between them. In DNA, the CDR3 is TGTGCCAGCAGTGGGTCAGCTAACTATGGCTACACCTTC. Encoded protein: CASSGSANYGYTF.

This clonotype has a count of ten or more. This chain connects TRBV27 to TRBJ1-6; D unresolved. Germline loops: CDR1 MNHEY, CDR2 SMNVEV (reference sequence). Trimming removed 7 bases from V and 7 bases from J, with 14 bases in between. This CDR3 comprises 14 residues. CDR3 sequence: CASTVWGQNSPLHF. Written as DNA, the CDR3 is TGTGCCAGCACCGTCTGGGGTCAGAATTCACCCCTCCACTTT.

This clonotype came up many times. This chain joins TRBV12-3 or TRBV12-4 and TRBJ1-3, with D possibly TRBD1 on 5 matching bases. Trimming took 8 bases from V and 4 from J, leaving 12 bases between them. This CDR3 is 13 amino acids long. In DNA, the CDR3 is TGTGCCAGCGGCACAGGCAAAGGAAACACCATATATTTT. This translates into CASGTGKGNTIYF.

This clonotype occurred a few times. The V and J genes are TRBV20-1 and TRBJ2-2; TRBD2 matches 12 bases. With 0 bases clipped from V and 7 bases from J, the junction kept 15 bases outside the gene matches. CDR1 is DFQATT, CDR2 SNEGSKA, per germline (reference sequence). The CDR3 sequence is 19 residues long. In nucleotides, the CDR3 is TGCAGTGCTAGAGATGCGGGGAGACTAGCGGGAGAAGGTGGCGGGGAGCTGTTTTTT. Its protein is CSARDAGRLAGEGGGELFF.

This clonotype was counted between two and nine times. The rearrangement uses TRBV20-1 and TRBJ1-5; tentatively, D is TRBD1 (5 bases). Trimming took 6 bases from V and 5 from J, leaving 8 bases between them. Germline-derived CDR1 and CDR2 are DFQATT and SNEGSKA (reference sequence). The CDR3 spans 11 residues. The CDR3 nucleotides read TGCAGTGCGGGGGTCTATCAGCCCCAGCATTTT. As protein: CSAGVYQPQHF.

About this clonotype itself: A much larger clone differs by one base, so this may be a read error. The chain links TRBV11-2 to TRBJ1-1; 8 bases fit TRBD1. This CDR3 has 15 amino acids. The J segment lost 1 base and the V segment lost 3 bases, leaving 4 bases of the junction unmatched. Per the germline V gene, CDR1 is SGHAT and CDR2 is FQNNGV. The CDR3 nucleotides read TGTGCCAGCAGCTTCCGACAGGGGAAGAACACTGAAGCTTTCTTT. Residues: CASSFRQGKNTEAFF. The full variable domain, in which reference TRBV11-2 and TRBJ1-1 provide the parts outside the CDR3, is EAGVAQSPRYKIIEKRQSVAFWCNPISGHATLYWYQQILGQGPKLLIQFQNNGVVDDSQLPKDRFSAERLKGVDSTLKIQPAKLEDSAVYLCASSFRQGKNTEAFFGQGTRLTVV.

This clonotype was seen repeatedly, ten times or more. The gene calls are TRBV6-1 and TRBJ2-3; 9 nucleotides align to TRBD2. Germline values: CDR1 MNHNS, CDR2 SASEGT. V lost 5 bases, J lost 7 bases, and 10 bases stayed unmatched. CDR3 size: 15 residues. The CDR3 protein is CASSNVAGGRHTQYF. The DNA of the CDR3 is TGTGCCAGCAGTAACGTGGCGGGAGGGCGTCATACGCAGTATTTT.

This clonotype was observed a handful of times. This chain links TRBV30 with TRBJ2-3; 7 positions agree with TRBD1. J lost 4 bases, V lost 3 bases, and 13 bases had no gene match. This CDR3 region has 16 residues. CDR1 is GTSNPN, CDR2 SVGIG, per germline (reference sequence). CDR3 sequence reads: CAWRRGHAQGADTQYF. The CDR3 coding sequence is TGTGCCTGGAGGCGTGGACACGCTCAGGGGGCAGATACGCAGTATTTT.

V and J are TRBV4-1 and TRBJ1-3; D is perhaps TRBD1 (5 bases). The length of the CDR3 is 16 residues. Germline V lookup: CDR1 MGHRA, CDR2 YSYEKL. Between the trimmed V and J ends, which lost 3 bases and 0 bases, there was a span of 12 bases. CDR3 loop: CASSQGRQVSGNTIYF. The CDR3 DNA reads TGCGCCAGCAGCCAGGGACGGCAGGTCTCTGGAAACACCATATATTTT.

Ten or more counts support this clonotype. This rearrangement joins TRBV7-8 to TRBJ1-3; D remains unclear. From germline, CDR1 is SGHVS and CDR2 FQNEAQ. V was pared by 4 bases and J by 0 bases, with 4 bases between. The CDR3 sequence is 13 residues long. The DNA for the CDR3 is TGTGCCAGCAGCTCCCGCTCTGGAAACACCATATATTTT. It is translated as CASSSRSGNTIYF.

In this sample, this clonotype turned up many times. The chain employs TRBV7-9 and TRBJ1-2; TRBD1 might be the D (5 bases). V gave up 5 bases and J gave up 4 bases, with 14 bases separating them. From germline, CDR1 is SEHNR and CDR2 FQNEAQ (reference sequence). This CDR3 contains 14 residues. Here the CDR3 reads CASSSSGTAYGYTF. The CDR3 bases are TGTGCCAGCAGCAGCTCCGGGACGGCCTATGGCTACACCTTC.

This clonotype appeared many times. V usage is TRBV11-2 and J usage is TRBJ2-4; tentatively, D is TRBD1 (5 bases). Germline lookup yields CDR1 SGHAT and CDR2 FQNNGV. V lost 0 bases, J lost 0 bases, and 12 bases lay in between. The CDR3 runs to 17 residues. The DNA of the CDR3 is TGTGCCAGCAGCTTAGATCAGGGCCGGTTAGCCAAAAACATTCAGTACTTC. Its protein product is CASSLDQGRLAKNIQYF. The full variable domain, in which reference TRBV11-2 and TRBJ2-4 provide the parts outside the CDR3, is EAGVAQSPRYKIIEKRQSVAFWCNPISGHATLYWYQQILGQGPKLLIQFQNNGVVDDSQLPKDRFSAERLKGVDSTLKIQPAKLEDSAVYLCASSLDQGRLAKNIQYFGAGTRLSVL.

This clonotype was recorded at least ten times. V and J are TRBV20-1 and TRBJ1-5, with D unclear. This CDR3 has 14 residues. Germline V CDR1 and CDR2: DFQATT, SNEGSKA (reference sequence). Trimming took 6 bases from V and 5 from J, leaving 17 bases between them. The chain's CDR3 is CSAPSAGGYQPQHF. CDR3 nucleotides: TGCAGTGCCCCCTCGGCGGGAGGGTATCAGCCCCAGCATTTT.

The chain is built from TRBV7-8 and TRBJ1-3; D uncertain. The CDR3 length is 14 residues. The ends were cut back, 6 bases at V and 2 bases at J, with 11 bases in the middle. CDR1 and CDR2 from the germline V gene are SGHVS and FQNEAQ. The CDR3 here is CASSMRIAGNTIYF. The CDR3 bases are TGTGCCAGCAGTATGAGAATAGCTGGAAACACCATATATTTT. The full variable domain, with the rest looked up from reference TRBV7-8 and TRBJ1-3, is GAGVSQSPRYKVAKRGQDVALRCDPISGHVSLFWYQQALGQGPEFLTYFQNEAQLDKSGLPSDRFFAERPEGSVSTLKIQRTQQEDSAVYLCASSMRIAGNTIYFGEGSWLTVV.

Only a few counts were recorded for this clonotype. V gene TRBV12-3 or TRBV12-4 combines with J gene TRBJ1-6, with TRBD1 matching over 11 bases. The CDR3 loop spans 16 amino acids. Unmatched junction bases numbered 9, after V lost 5 bases and J lost 9 bases. The CDR3 reads CASSTHGTGGVSPLHF. The DNA for the CDR3 is TGTGCCAGCAGTACCCACGGGACAGGGGGGGTTTCACCCCTCCACTTT.

The genes are TRBV29-1 and TRBJ2-7; no reliable D call. Trimming removed 6 bases at V and 8 bases at J, with 5 bases between. Germline loops: CDR1 SQVTM, CDR2 ANQGSEA. The CDR3 consists of 8 residues. The DNA for the CDR3 is TGCAGCGTCCTACAGCAGTACGTC. As protein: CSVLQQYV.

The chain uses TRBV19 and TRBJ1-1; tentative D call: TRBD1 (6 bases). The CDR3 consists of 13 residues. The V end lost 5 bases, the J end lost 6 bases, and 13 bases lay between the germline ends. From germline, CDR1 is LNHDA and CDR2 SQIVND (reference sequence). As DNA, the CDR3 is TGTGCCAGTAGTGTCCGGGGGCCCGCTGAAGCTTTCTTT. Protein sequence: CASSVRGPAEAFF.

In this sample, this clonotype turned up many times. This chain joins TRBV28 and TRBJ2-7, with D possibly matching TRBD2 (5 bases). Germline CDR1 is MDHEN and CDR2 is SYDVKM. V lost 6 bases, J lost 0 bases, and 12 bases lay in between. This CDR3 spans 14 amino acids. CDR3: CASRTPRASYEQYF. DNA of the CDR3: TGTGCCAGCAGGACCCCGAGGGCCTCCTACGAGCAGTACTTC.

At least ten counts were recorded for this clonotype. The chain couples TRBV19 to TRBJ1-1, with D tentatively TRBD1 (6 bases). This CDR3 region has 13 residues. V was clipped by 3 bases and J by 6 bases, with 11 bases between them. CDR1 and CDR2 from the germline V gene are LNHDA and SQIVND (reference sequence). The CDR3 DNA follows: TGTGCCAGTAGTATTGCGAGGACAGCTGAAGCTTTCTTT. It yields the protein CASSIARTAEAFF.

This clonotype was found a few times. CDR3 DNA: TGCGCCAGCAGTGAGTCCCCAGGGTCCCGCATGAACACTGAAGCTTTCTTT. This encodes CASSESPGSRMNTEAFF. The chain employs TRBV10-1 and TRBJ1-1; a possible D gene is TRBD1 (5 bases). The ends were cut back, 0 bases at V and 0 bases at J, with 14 bases in the middle. The CDR3 consists of 17 residues. Germline CDR1 reads WNHNN; CDR2 reads SYGVQD (reference sequence).

This clonotype was detected many times. The chain links TRBV6-1 to TRBJ2-2; 10 positions agree with TRBD1. Unmatched junction bases numbered 4, after V lost 6 bases and J lost 3 bases. CDR1 and CDR2 from the germline V gene are MNHNS and SASEGT. The CDR3 covers 15 residues. As DNA, the CDR3 is TGTGCCAGCAGCCCCGGACAGGGGGACACCGGGGAGCTGTTTTTT. Translating it yields CASSPGQGDTGELFF.

V usage is TRBV20-1 and J usage is TRBJ2-3; 8 nucleotides match TRBD2. Trimming removed 8 bases from V and 2 bases from J; junction bases left unmatched: 6. CDR1 and CDR2 from the germline V gene are DFQATT and SNEGSKA (reference sequence). CDR3 length: 13 residues. CDR3 loop: CSSTSGATDTQYF. For the CDR3, the DNA is TGCAGTTCCACTAGCGGAGCCACAGATACGCAGTATTTT.

This clonotype has just a few counts. The genes are TRBV7-9 and TRBJ2-2, with D perhaps being TRBD1 or TRBD2 (5 bases each). This CDR3 comprises 15 residues. The germline V and J ends were trimmed by 6 bases and 3 bases, with 14 bases remaining between them. Germline V gene sequence: CDR1 SEHNR, CDR2 FQNEAQ (reference sequence). The CDR3 protein is CASRPTGRDTGELFF. CDR3 bases: TGTGCCAGCAGACCTACGGGACGGGACACCGGGGAGCTGTTTTTT. Full variable domain (rest looked up from reference TRBV7-9 and TRBJ2-2): DTGVSQNPRHKITKRGQNVTFRCDPISEHNRLYWYRQTLGQGPEFLTYFQNEAQLEKSRLLSDRFSAERPKGSFSTLEIQRTEQGDSAMYLCASRPTGRDTGELFFGEGSRLTVL.

There are a few counts of this clonotype. J is TRBJ1-5 and V is TRBV2, with D uncertain. Trimming took off 8 bases at V and 2 bases at J, with 16 bases between the two ends. The CDR3 extends over 15 amino acids. Germline V gives CDR1 SNHLY, CDR2 FYNNEI. The CDR3 bases are TGTGCCAGCGATCGAGCAGGCTCGGGCAATCAGCCCCAGCATTTT. Its protein is CASDRAGSGNQPQHF. The full variable domain, with the rest looked up from reference TRBV2 and TRBJ1-5, is EPEVTQTPSHQVTQMGQEVILRCVPISNHLYFYWYRQILGQKVEFLVSFYNNEISEKSEIFDDQFSVERPDGSNFTLKIRSTKLEDSAMYFCASDRAGSGNQPQHFGDGTRLSIL.

The V gene is TRBV6-1, the J gene TRBJ1-5; D is unclear. This CDR3 is 14 amino acids long. Trimming cost V 0 bases and J 7 bases, with 10 bases left between them. The germline V gene has CDR1 MNHNS and CDR2 SASEGT. CDR3 region: CASSEAKGGQPQHF. The CDR3 DNA sequence: TGTGCCAGCAGTGAAGCCAAAGGTGGACAGCCCCAGCATTTT.

There are many counts of this clonotype. The V and J genes are TRBV30 and TRBJ1-2, with D maybe TRBD1 (5 bases). The CDR3 loop spans 13 amino acids. With 3 bases removed from V and 3 bases from J, the gap between germline ends came to 11 bases. Germline assignment: CDR1 GTSNPN and CDR2 SVGIG (reference sequence). CDR3 coding DNA: TGTGCCTGGAGGGCAGGGAGATACTATGGCTACACCTTC. Protein: CAWRAGRYYGYTF.